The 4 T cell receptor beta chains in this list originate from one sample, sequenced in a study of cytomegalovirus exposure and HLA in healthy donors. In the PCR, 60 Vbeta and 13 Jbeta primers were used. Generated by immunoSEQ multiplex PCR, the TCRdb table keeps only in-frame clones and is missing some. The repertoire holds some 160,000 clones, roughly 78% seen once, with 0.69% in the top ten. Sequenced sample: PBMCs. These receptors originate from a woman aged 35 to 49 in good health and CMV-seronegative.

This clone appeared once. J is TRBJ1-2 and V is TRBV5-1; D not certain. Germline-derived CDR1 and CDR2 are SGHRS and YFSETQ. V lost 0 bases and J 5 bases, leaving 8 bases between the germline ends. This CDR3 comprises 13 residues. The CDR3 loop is CASSLVPGYGYTF. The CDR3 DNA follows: TGCGCCAGCAGCTTGGTTCCAGGTTATGGCTACACCTTC.

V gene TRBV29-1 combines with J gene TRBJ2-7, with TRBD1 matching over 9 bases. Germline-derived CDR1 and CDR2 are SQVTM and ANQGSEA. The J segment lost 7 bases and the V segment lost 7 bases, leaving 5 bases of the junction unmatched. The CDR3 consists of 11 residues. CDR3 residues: CSGQGVGEQYF. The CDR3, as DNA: TGCAGCGGACAGGGGGTCGGGGAGCAGTACTTC.

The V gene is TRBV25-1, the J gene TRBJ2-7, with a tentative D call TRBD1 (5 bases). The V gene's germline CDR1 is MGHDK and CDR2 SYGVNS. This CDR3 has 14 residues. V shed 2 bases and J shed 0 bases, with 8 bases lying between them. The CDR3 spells CASSEQGLSYEQYF. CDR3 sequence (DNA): TGTGCCAGCAGTGAACAGGGCCTCTCCTACGAGCAGTACTTC.

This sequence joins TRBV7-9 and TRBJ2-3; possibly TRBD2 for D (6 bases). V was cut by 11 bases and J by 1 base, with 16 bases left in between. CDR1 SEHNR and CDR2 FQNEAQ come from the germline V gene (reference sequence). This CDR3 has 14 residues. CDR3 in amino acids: CAGTRDGGTDTQYF. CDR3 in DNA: TGTGCCGGGACTCGGGACGGAGGCACAGATACGCAGTATTTT. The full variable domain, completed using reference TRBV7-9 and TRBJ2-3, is DTGVSQNPRHKITKRGQNVTFRCDPISEHNRLYWYRQTLGQGPEFLTYFQNEAQLEKSRLLSDRFSAERPKGSFSTLEIQRTEQGDSAMYLCAGTRDGGTDTQYFGPGTRLTVL.